A selection of T cell receptor beta chains follows, all from one sample in a study of blood T cells in healthy people across ages. TCRdb redid the calling of the 5' RACE reads with MiXCR, one entry per CDR3 protein. The sample has 1.4 million to 1.5 million distinct CDR3 sequences, around 39% seen once. The sample comprised blood. The receptors were gathered from a woman in her late teens or twenties in good health. Both conserved end residues are part of each CDR3. The order of the fields is D gene, CDR3 length, V gene, clone size, J gene, CDR3 protein, CDR3 DNA. D genes are given only for firm matches. Some rows mark clone size as missing; the rest say once, few, many or name a class of expanded clone.

>TRBD2|16|TRBV3-1|-|TRBJ2-6
CASSPGLVTGANVLTF
TGTGCCAGCAGCCCGGGACTAGTTACTGGGGCCAACGTCCTGACTTTC
>TRBD2|15|TRBV4-2|few|TRBJ2-5
CASSQQGTSGETQYF
TGTGCCAGCAGCCAACAGGGGACTAGCGGAGAGACCCAGTACTTC
>-|15|TRBV4-2|-|TRBJ2-7
CASSQGWGLSDEQYF
TGTGCCAGCAGCCAAGGATGGGGGCTATCGGATGAGCAGTACTTC
>TRBD2|16|TRBV3-1|-|TRBJ2-1
CASSQDRRGGYNEQFF
TGTGCCAGCAGCCAAGATCGGCGGGGGGGGTACAATGAGCAGTTCTTC
>-|11|TRBV7-2|few|TRBJ1-2
CATRRGGGYTF
TGTGCCACCCGAAGGGGGGGTGGCTACACCTTC
>TRBD2|16|TRBV9|-|TRBJ2-3
CASSVFAGGGTDTQYF
TGTGCCAGCAGCGTTTTTGCGGGGGGGGGAACAGATACGCAGTATTTT
>TRBD1|14|TRBV29-1|few|TRBJ2-3
CSVEEPGGGDTQYF
TGCAGCGTTGAAGAGCCAGGGGGTGGGGATACGCAGTATTTT
>TRBD2|15|TRBV6-6|-|TRBJ2-7
CASSPGRAGGHEQYF
TGTGCCAGCAGTCCCGGACGAGCGGGGGGCCACGAGCAGTACTTC
>TRBD1|16|TRBV27|few|TRBJ1-2
CASSLSTGGTNYGYTF
TGTGCCAGCAGTTTGTCAACAGGGGGGACTAACTATGGCTACACCTTC
>-|13|TRBV24-1|few|TRBJ2-1
CATSDPGLDEQFF
TGTGCCACCAGTGACCCGGGACTGGATGAGCAGTTCTTC
>TRBD1|13|TRBV3-1|-|TRBJ1-1
CASSLPSGQGAFF
TGTGCCAGCAGCCTTCCTTCCGGACAGGGAGCTTTCTTT
>-|17|TRBV4-2|few|TRBJ1-2
CASSHLPGTLSNYGYTF
TGTGCCAGCAGCCACCTCCCGGGGACGCTCTCTAACTATGGCTACACCTTC
>-|12|TRBV28|-|TRBJ1-5
CASRLQPGPQHF
TGTGCCAGCAGACTCCAACCGGGGCCCCAGCATTTT
>-|15|TRBV3-1|-|TRBJ1-2
CASSQGTVAAYGYTF
TGTGCCAGCAGCCAAGGAACGGTGGCGGCCTATGGCTACACCTTC
>-|16|TRBV6-2/TRBV6-3|-|TRBJ2-4
CASSYGGQPLRNEQYF
TGTGCCAGCAGTTACGGGGGCCAACCCCTCAGGAATGAGCAGTACTTC
>TRBD2|18|TRBV5-1|-|TRBJ2-6
CASFGTSGSGAGANVLTF
TGCGCCAGCTTCGGGACTAGCGGGTCTGGTGCTGGGGCCAACGTCCTGACTTTC
>TRBD2|17|TRBV20-1|few|TRBJ2-3
CSARDLAAGGPVDTQYF
TGCAGTGCTAGAGATCTAGCAGCGGGGGGGCCGGTAGATACGCAGTATTTT
>-|15|TRBV10-2|-|TRBJ2-3
CASSEQRPSTDTQYF
TGCGCCAGCAGTGAACAGCGGCCTAGCACAGATACGCAGTATTTT
>-|13|TRBV5-1|-|TRBJ2-3
CAFQGTRGDTQYF
TGCGCCTTCCAGGGGACGAGGGGAGATACGCAGTATTTT
>TRBD1|13|TRBV20-1|few|TRBJ2-1
CSLPGQSYNEQFF
TGCAGTCTACCGGGACAGTCCTACAATGAGCAGTTCTTC
>TRBD1|15|TRBV2|-|TRBJ2-1
CASRRIGTGHNEQFF
TGTGCCAGCAGGAGGATTGGGACAGGGCACAATGAGCAGTTCTTC
>-|16|TRBV20-1|-|TRBJ2-1
CSARVSESSSYNEQFF
TGCAGTGCTAGAGTATCGGAATCGAGCTCCTACAATGAGCAGTTCTTC
>-|15|TRBV20-1|-|TRBJ1-2
CSARDVDSFNYGYTF
TGCAGTGCTAGAGATGTTGACTCCTTTAACTATGGCTACACCTTC
>-|14|TRBV6-1|few|TRBJ2-7
CASSSTRDTYEQYF
TGTGCCAGCAGTTCAACCCGGGACACCTACGAGCAGTACTTC
>-|13|TRBV7-9|few|TRBJ1-6
CASSPQGGAPLHF
TGTGCCAGCAGCCCACAAGGGGGGGCACCCCTCCACTTT
>-|16|TRBV3-1|-|TRBJ1-5
CASSLTAGEKNQPQHF
TGTGCCAGCAGCCTGACTGCAGGGGAAAAGAATCAGCCCCAGCATTTT
>-|14|TRBV5-1|few|TRBJ2-5
CASSLDYSTGEQYF
TGCGCCAGCAGCTTGGATTACTCGACGGGGGAGCAGTACTTC
>TRBD2|14|TRBV6-6|-|TRBJ2-5
CASSYPTSGETQYF
TGTGCCAGCAGTTACCCGACTAGCGGGGAGACCCAGTACTTC
>TRBD2|17|TRBV14|few|TRBJ2-1
CASSQWTSGGYYNEQFF
TGTGCCAGCAGCCAATGGACTAGCGGGGGATACTACAATGAGCAGTTCTTC
>-|15|TRBV3-1|-|TRBJ2-3
CASSQDFRSTDTQYF
TGTGCCAGCAGCCAAGACTTCCGGAGCACAGATACGCAGTATTTT
>-|14|TRBV12-3/TRBV12-4|-|TRBJ1-1
CASSFQGYNTEAFF
TGTGCCAGCAGTTTCCAGGGTTATAACACTGAAGCTTTCTTT
>TRBD1|15|TRBV6-5|-|TRBJ1-1
CASNRQGARGTEAFF
TGTGCCAGCAATCGACAGGGGGCGAGGGGGACTGAAGCTTTCTTT
>-|15|TRBV20-1|-|TRBJ1-6
CSANKGDDLASPLHF
TGCAGTGCTAACAAGGGGGACGATTTGGCTTCACCCCTCCACTTT
>-|16|TRBV30|-|TRBJ2-6
CAWSAFRVSGANVLTF
TGTGCCTGGAGTGCTTTCAGGGTTTCAGGGGCCAACGTCCTGACTTTC
>-|14|TRBV2|-|TRBJ2-3
CASTRDTSTDTQYF
TGTGCCAGCACGAGAGACACTAGCACAGATACGCAGTATTTT
>-|14|TRBV7-2|few|TRBJ2-7
CASSLAHTVYEQYF
TGTGCCAGCAGCTTAGCGCACACCGTCTACGAGCAGTACTTC
>-|14|TRBV3-1|-|TRBJ2-3
CASSQAVTTDTQYF
TGTGCCAGCAGCCAAGCTGTCACCACAGATACGCAGTATTTT
>TRBD1|16|TRBV10-3|-|TRBJ2-3
CAISGGGQGATDTQYF
TGTGCCATCAGTGGGGGGGGACAGGGGGCCACAGATACGCAGTATTTT
>TRBD2|16|TRBV2|-|TRBJ2-5
CASRSGLAGFQETQYF
TGTGCCAGCAGATCTGGACTAGCGGGATTCCAAGAGACCCAGTACTTC
>-|12|TRBV24-1|-|TRBJ2-1
CATSDPYNERFF
TGTGCCACCAGTGACCCGTACAATGAGCGGTTCTTC
>-|12|TRBV29-1|many|TRBJ2-3
CSVYGSTDTQYF
TGCAGCGTTTACGGGAGCACAGATACGCAGTATTTT
>-|15|TRBV10-3|-|TRBJ2-1
CAISVEREWFNEQFF
TGTGCCATCAGTGTAGAGAGGGAGTGGTTCAATGAGCAGTTCTTC
>TRBD2|16|TRBV20-1|-|TRBJ2-7
CSATGTSGAFSYEQYF
TGCAGTGCTACCGGGACTAGCGGGGCTTTTAGTTACGAGCAGTACTTC
>-|13|TRBV5-5|once|TRBJ2-2
CAGSQPGGGELFF
TGTGCCGGCAGTCAACCAGGCGGCGGGGAGCTGTTTTTT
>-|17|TRBV10-3|-|TRBJ2-5
CAISESRDTEPQETQYF
TGTGCCATCAGTGAGTCGAGGGACACCGAACCACAAGAGACCCAGTACTTC
>-|13|TRBV12-3/TRBV12-4|-|TRBJ1-5
CASSSAGQPLTHF
TGTGCCAGCAGTTCGGCGGGACAACCCTTAACGCATTTT
>-|15|TRBV12-3/TRBV12-4|once|TRBJ2-2
CASSLASLNTGELFF
TGTGCCAGCAGTTTGGCCAGCTTAAACACCGGGGAGCTGTTTTTT
>TRBD1|16|TRBV24-1|-|TRBJ2-3
CATSGPGTGSTDTQYF
TGTGCCACCAGTGGTCCCGGGACAGGTAGCACAGATACGCAGTATTTT
>TRBD2|11|TRBV27|-|TRBJ2-5
CASSPGLGQYF
TGTGCCAGCAGTCCGGGACTAGGACAGTACTTC
>TRBD1|18|TRBV7-9|few|TRBJ1-6
CASSLTLTGTAHNSPLHF
TGTGCCAGCAGCTTAACGCTGACCGGGACAGCCCATAATTCACCCCTCCACTTT
>-|15|TRBV12-3/TRBV12-4|-|TRBJ1-5
CASSFSFRGGRPQHF
TGTGCCAGCAGTTTCAGCTTCAGGGGAGGGCGGCCCCAGCATTTT
>-|13|TRBV2|-|TRBJ2-3
CASIGVLADTQYF
TGTGCCAGCATTGGGGTTTTAGCAGATACGCAGTATTTT